This TCR beta chain was retrieved from a study of regulatory T cells in long-lasting Graves disease (dated by TCRdb to about 2021). Regarding the research as a whole: Newly diagnosed Graves' disease patients had taken antithyroid drugs for less than 3 months. The study took place in China and was registered as a clinical trial. Peripheral blood TCR sequencing and RNA sequencing compared persistent Graves' disease patients with newly diagnosed Graves' disease patients. A total of 33 samples underwent TCR sequencing, from about 13 patients with persistent Graves' disease and roughly 20 patients with newly diagnosed Graves' disease.

Study-level results and caveats: Persistent Graves' disease patients showed lower TCR Shannon entropy and fewer highly expanded clones than newly diagnosed patients, suggesting clonal expansion. A larger number of public clonotypes was shared among persistent patients (around 2,700) than among newly diagnosed patients (roughly 930). Only the TCR beta chain was sequenced and analyzed. Peripheral blood alone was examined, since thyroid tissue, which constituted the primary lesion, could not be accessed. The small sample size was acknowledged by the authors as a limitation that may reduce accuracy. Preferential use of TRBV28, TRBJ1-2 and TRBJ2-5 was observed in persistent disease, whereas TRBV20-1 and TRBJ2-1 were favored in newly diagnosed disease.

Worth noting for this clonotype: Its recognized antigen is unknown. Per-nucleotide qualities are absent, and no much larger clonotype sits a single base away.

Library method: multiplex PCR. TCRdb shows the sequencer as Illumina HiSeq 4000. CDR3 regions were amplified by Arm-PCR with iRepertoire HTBI primers to construct TCR beta libraries. Before sequencing, the PCR products went through gel purification. Regarding the original processing steps: Across samples, 55 to 80 TRBV and roughly 15 TRBJ segments were identified and used for gene usage analysis of CDR3 amino acid clonotypes. COPE and FqMerger were used to merge the filtered high-quality paired reads into contigs. BLAST was used to align contigs to IMGT TRBV, TRBD and TRBJ reference genes, with CDR3 defined following IMGT. Clonotypes above 0.1% frequency were classified as highly expanded clones. Repertoire diversity was measured by Shannon entropy, and V-J evenness by the Gini coefficient. Clonotypes shared by more than one individual were considered public. Using fastp at Q25 and MiXCR, TCRdb reprocessed the public reads and kept productive beta chains. Rows matching on CDR3 protein sequence are summarized as one entry with the most common DNA and genes. For this entry, the V and J calls and clone size follow TCRdb and not the study's own pipeline. The table for this sample lists approximately 440,000 distinct CDR3 sequences; around 15% of them were counted only once. 9.5% to 15% of the sample rests with the top ten.

V is shortened by 0 bases, J by 7 bases, and the region joining them spans 4 bases. The CDR3 runs 12 amino acids, cysteine and phenylalanine included. Only the CDR3 portion is preserved as DNA: 36 bases, with reading frame beginning at the first base. Sequences SGHTA (CDR1) and FQGNSA (CDR2) are obtained from the germline V gene. The sample's time point label, in plain terms: newly diagnosed GD, antithyroid drugs for less than 3 months. For both TCR sequencing and RNA sequencing, RNA was extracted from PBMCs using TRIzol. The diagnosis of Graves' disease was made according to American Thyroid Association guidelines. Recruitment of patients was carried out at an endocrinology department in Xi'an, China. Each patient gave approximately 9.7 milliliters of peripheral blood, collected in an EDTA anticoagulant tube. Ficoll Paque Plus density gradient separation was used to isolate PBMCs, and no additional T cell sorting was done. An Agilent 2100 Bioanalyzer and agarose gel were used to check RNA quality, while a NanoDrop 2000 measured RNA concentration.

The sample also formed part of further work on T cells in Graves' hyperthyroidism and ophthalmopathy. From that second study: Stable Graves' hyperthyroidism was defined as no progression to ophthalmopathy during 18 months of follow-up. Hyperthyroidism patients were newly diagnosed, had a disease duration of under 2 months, and were aged 18 to 65 years. Any patient with an uncontrolled infection, another autoimmune disease, pregnancy or lactation was excluded. Diagnoses were based on clinical symptoms, serum thyroxine and TRAb, thyroid ultrasound and orbital computed tomography. The first round of RT-PCR for the TCR CDR3 was performed with the HTBI primer set and the Qiagen OneStep RT-PCR kit. Blood samples also contained most of the expanded thyroid clonotypes (frequency above 0.001), which suggests that blood repertoires may reflect thyroid immune responses. A model built on a 13 V-J signature distinguished ophthalmopathy from stable hyperthyroidism, reaching 85% to 90% sensitivity and approximately 83% specificity in cross-validation and 80%/75% in testing. In validation, the model predicted progression to ophthalmopathy a median of roughly 6.5 months before onset, with about 67% sensitivity and more than 72% specificity. To identify TCR V-J signatures that set the groups apart, the researchers used a discovery cohort of more than 95 patients, made up of around 40 with Graves' ophthalmopathy and about 59 with stable Graves' hyperthyroidism. Prospective prediction of ophthalmopathy was tested in an independent validation cohort consisting of roughly 20 hyperthyroidism patients and 17 patients who later progressed to ophthalmopathy. For training and testing, the 100 or so patients in the discovery cohort were randomly divided in a 7:3 ratio. In addition, the study compared T-cell repertoires in thyroid tissue and in blood from over 5 Graves' hyperthyroidism patients. Once sampling was done, hyperthyroidism patients were given methimazole at a starting dose of 30 mg daily, whereas ophthalmopathy patients were given high-dose intravenous methylprednisolone. Libraries were constructed in a second round of multiplex PCR, after which size selection and purification were performed. The libraries were sequenced on an Illumina HiSeq2000 using paired-end 100 bp reads. Raw data were processed with SOAPnuke, discarding reads with adapters, uncalled bases, mean Phred below 15, or no exact constant-primer or identifier match. High-quality paired reads were merged with COPE v1.2.5, and unique nucleotide sequences were defined as clonotypes. Clonotypes were aligned to IMGT TRBV, TRBD and TRBJ reference segments using MiTCR v1.1. The analysis included only V-J combinations with a frequency above 0.0001, which together covered more than 98% of the repertoires. A TCS score was defined as the ratio of F50 (clonal expansion) to E x V (chaos), with BLOSUM62-based TCRdist applied between CDR3 peptides within each V-J. Welch's t-statistics and random forest reduced roughly 540 V-J features to 13, which were used in a naive Bayes classifier (R e1071). Sample size was not statistically predetermined, and investigators were not blinded to group allocation. TCR Vbeta CDR3 sequencing of around 130 peripheral blood samples (roughly 41 ophthalmopathy, roughly 74 hyperthyroidism and roughly 17 progressor patients) is reported in the paper.

The rearrangement joined TRBV7-2 to TRBJ2-4; the D segment cannot be called with confidence. The sequencing here drew on peripheral blood mononuclear cells (PBMCs), taken at new diagnosis, from a patient treated with antithyroid drugs. The origin of this receptor is a middle-aged man with Graves disease. Donor details come from another sample of the same person, matched by shared clones. Here is the DNA: TGTGCCAGCAGCTTAGCTTCCAACATTCAGTACTTC. It encodes CASSLASNIQYF. Extended through the reference TRBV7-2 and TRBJ2-4 proteins, this CDR3 yields the full variable domain: GAGVSQSPSNKVTEKGKDVELRCDPISGHTALYWYRQSLGQGLEFLIYFQGNSAPDKSGLPSDRFSAERTGGSVSTLTIQRTQQEDSAVYLCASSLASNIQYFGAGTRLSVL.